This T cell receptor beta chain was retrieved from a study of blood T cell repertoires in COVID-19. Profiled with immunoSEQ multiplex PCR; TCRdb holds only in-frame clones, not every one. The sample consists of 30,000 to 40,000 clones, approximately 89% of them appearing once. Trimming took off 9 bases at V and 10 bases at J, with 17 bases between the two ends. Germline V gene data show CDR1 as SGHRS and CDR2 as YFSETQ. The CDR3 is 13 residues long. The sample consisted of peripheral blood. The rearrangement links TRBV5-1 to TRBJ1-6; a weak D match, TRBD1 (5 bases). The receptor was isolated from a human donor in a cohort sampled during active COVID-19. CDR3: CATARDRTSPLHF. The CDR3 DNA sequence: TGCGCCACCGCGAGAGACAGAACGTCACCCCTCCACTTT.